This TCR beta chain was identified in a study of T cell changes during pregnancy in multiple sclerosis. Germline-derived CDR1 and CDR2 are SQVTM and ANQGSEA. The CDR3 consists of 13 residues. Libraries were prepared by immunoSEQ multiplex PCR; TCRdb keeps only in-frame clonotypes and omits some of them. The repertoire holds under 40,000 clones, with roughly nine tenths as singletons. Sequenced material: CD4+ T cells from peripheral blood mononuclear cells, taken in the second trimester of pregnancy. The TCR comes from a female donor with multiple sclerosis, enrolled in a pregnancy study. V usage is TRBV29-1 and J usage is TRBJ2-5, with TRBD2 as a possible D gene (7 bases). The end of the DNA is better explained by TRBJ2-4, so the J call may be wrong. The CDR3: CSVEVAGGPIQYF. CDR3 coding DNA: TGCAGCGTTGAAGTGGCCGGGGGGCCCATTCAGTACTTC.